Below, 3 T cell receptor beta chains from the same sample are listed, as sequenced in a study of glioma-infiltrating T cells. TCR alpha and beta CDR3 regions were amplified from RNA using iRepertoire nested multiplex PCR. TCRdb itself ran the multiplex PCR reads through MiXCR, one entry per CDR3 protein. Among 110,000 or so distinct CDR3 sequences listed, about 25% were seen once. Sequenced material: glioma tissue, nonneoplastic brain tissue, or PBMCs (not recorded which). These receptor sequences come from a human donor with low-grade glioma or glioblastoma, undergoing nonglioma brain surgery, or in good health (not recorded which).

At least ten counts were recorded for this clonotype. The genes are TRBV2 and TRBJ2-1; 15 bases line up with TRBD2. CDR3 length: 14 amino acids. Germline lookup yields CDR1 SNHLY and CDR2 FYNNEI. V shed 7 bases and J 7 bases; nucleotides not matched to a gene: 2. CDR3 sequence: CASTGTSGRNEQFF. Written as DNA, the CDR3 is TGTGCCAGCACCGGGACTAGCGGGAGGAATGAGCAGTTCTTC.

This clonotype has a count of ten or more. The chain has TRBV24-1 and TRBJ2-3, with no clear D. Germline V CDR1 and CDR2: KGHDR, SFDVKD. The CDR3 spans 13 residues. V lost 5 bases, J lost 4 bases, and 9 bases lay in between. In DNA, the CDR3 is TGTGCCACCAGTGGTAGTCTGGCAGATACGCAGTATTTT. This gives the protein CATSGSLADTQYF.

The CDR3 sequence is CASSFRGASEQYF. The CDR3 DNA reads TGTGCCAGCAGTTTCCGGGGGGCTAGCGAGCAGTACTTC. This chain connects TRBV12-3 or TRBV12-4 to TRBJ2-7, with a possible D match to TRBD2 (7 bases). This CDR3 spans 13 amino acids. The V gene lost 3 bases and the J gene lost 6 bases, with 12 bases spanning the gap.